The 20 T cell receptor beta chains in this list originate from one sample, sequenced in a study of cytomegalovirus exposure and HLA in healthy donors. PCR employed 60 Vbeta and 13 Jbeta primers. Sequencing used immunoSEQ multiplex PCR; TCRdb keeps in-frame clones, though not all of them. The repertoire table contains approximately 140,000 clones. Sequenced sample: PBMCs. The receptors were sampled from a woman between 50 and 59 years old in good health and CMV-seronegative.

V is TRBV9 and J is TRBJ2-5; TRBD1 matches 7 bases. The CDR3 loop spans 14 amino acids. From germline, CDR1 is SGDLS and CDR2 YYNGEE. J gave up 2 bases and V 4 bases, and 5 bases lay outside the gene matches. The DNA for the CDR3 is TGTGCCAGCAGCACCGGGACAGAGCAAGAGACCCAGTACTTC. Translated: CASSTGTEQETQYF.

The gene calls are TRBV19 and TRBJ2-7; D might be TRBD1 (6 bases). The CDR3 has 14 residues. V lost 5 bases to trimming and J lost 1 base, with 12 bases between them. From germline, CDR1 is LNHDA and CDR2 SQIVND (reference sequence). The chain's CDR3 is CASSQDRRSYEQYF. As DNA, the CDR3 is TGTGCCAGTAGTCAAGACAGGAGATCCTACGAGCAGTACTTC.

The chain has TRBV6-1 and TRBJ1-5; a weak D match, TRBD1 (6 bases). The CDR3 has 15 residues. Germline loops: CDR1 MNHNS, CDR2 SASEGT. Trimming pared 4 bases from V and 5 bases from J, leaving 15 bases between. This CDR3 is CASSVDWGPDQPQHF. The CDR3, as DNA: TGTGCCAGCAGTGTGGATTGGGGGCCGGATCAGCCCCAGCATTTT.

V gene TRBV7-6 combines with J gene TRBJ2-1; TRBD2 aligns across 8 bases. The germline V gene has CDR1 SGHVS and CDR2 FNYEAQ. The V segment lost 5 bases and the J segment 6 bases; nucleotides outside the gene matches: 3. The CDR3 has 13 amino acids. CDR3 protein: CASSRGLANEQFF. The CDR3 DNA follows: TGTGCCAGCAGCCGTGGACTAGCCAATGAGCAGTTCTTC.

The chain joins TRBV28 to TRBJ1-2; a possible D gene is TRBD1 (6 bases). The germline CDR1 and CDR2 sequences are MDHEN and SYDVKM. The CDR3 length is 14 residues. V was shortened by 6 bases and J by 6 bases, with 17 bases between the two germline ends. The CDR3 sequence is CASSLQGGVDGYTF. In nucleotides, the CDR3 is TGTGCCAGCAGCCTACAAGGGGGGGTCGATGGCTACACCTTC.

This chain connects TRBV7-2 to TRBJ2-3; no reliable D call. The V and J ends lost 0 bases and 2 bases respectively, with 6 bases between them. CDR1 and CDR2 from the germline V gene are SGHTA and FQGNSA. The CDR3 consists of 14 residues. The CDR3 DNA reads as TGTGCCAGCAGCTTAGCGGGCTTCACAGATACGCAGTATTTT. Residues: CASSLAGFTDTQYF.

The J gene is TRBJ1-3, the V gene TRBV30; 11 nucleotides match TRBD1. This CDR3 contains 16 residues. CDR1 and CDR2 (germline): GTSNPN, SVGIG (reference sequence). J gave up 0 bases and V 5 bases, and 6 bases lay outside the gene matches. The DNA of the CDR3 is TGTGCCTGGGGACAGGGGGCGTCCGGCTCTGGAAACACCATATATTTT. It yields the protein CAWGQGASGSGNTIYF.

This chain uses TRBV6-6 with TRBJ1-2; 8 nucleotides line up with TRBD1. V shed 10 bases, J shed 2 bases, and the junction held 9 bases outside the gene matches. CDR1 and CDR2 from the germline V gene are MNHNY and SVGAGI (reference sequence). The CDR3 covers 14 residues. CDR3 in DNA: TGTGCCACCGGATATCAGGGGGCCAACTATGGCTACACCTTC. It specifies CATGYQGANYGYTF.

The chain links TRBV5-1 to TRBJ1-4, with 7 bases that match TRBD1. Trimming took 5 bases from V and 0 from J; bases not matched to a gene: 4. The CDR3 spans 15 residues. Germline V lookup: CDR1 SGHRS, CDR2 YFSETQ. CDR3: CASSWTGATNEKLFF. Written as DNA, the CDR3 is TGCGCCAGCAGTTGGACAGGTGCAACTAATGAAAAACTGTTTTTT. The full variable domain, completed using reference TRBV5-1 and TRBJ1-4, is KAGVTQTPRYLIKTRGQQVTLSCSPISGHRSVSWYQQTPGQGLQFLFEYFSETQRNKGNFPGRFSGRQFSNSRSEMNVSTLELGDSALYLCASSWTGATNEKLFFGSGTQLSVL.

This chain connects TRBV19 to TRBJ1-1; 7 bases match TRBD1. J was trimmed by 0 bases and V by 5 bases; bases with no gene match: 9. The CDR3 extends over 16 amino acids. CDR1 is LNHDA and CDR2 is SQIVND in the germline V gene (reference sequence). The CDR3 spells CASSARNRGLNTEAFF. CDR3 bases: TGTGCCAGTAGTGCCCGGAACAGGGGATTGAACACTGAAGCTTTCTTT.

The chain recombines TRBV28 with TRBJ2-1; 8 bases agree with TRBD2. CDR1 is MDHEN, CDR2 SYDVKM, per germline. The CDR3 runs 15 residues. The ends lost 6 bases at V and 4 bases at J; junction bases unmatched: 8. CDR3 residues: CASSRTSNSYNEQFF. The CDR3 DNA is TGTGCCAGCAGCCGGACTAGCAATTCGTACAATGAGCAGTTCTTC.

The V gene is TRBV7-9, the J gene TRBJ2-5; 11 bases are shared with TRBD1. Germline V gives CDR1 SEHNR, CDR2 FQNEAQ (reference sequence). The CDR3 contains 15 residues. V was clipped by 5 bases and J by 5 bases; unmatched bases: 7. This chain's CDR3 is CASSLRTGGAETQYF. The CDR3 region has the DNA TGTGCCAGCAGCCTCAGGACAGGGGGCGCGGAGACCCAGTACTTC. The full variable domain, its missing parts supplied by reference TRBV7-9 and TRBJ2-5, is DTGVSQNPRHKITKRGQNVTFRCDPISEHNRLYWYRQTLGQGPEFLTYFQNEAQLEKSRLLSDRFSAERPKGSFSTLEIQRTEQGDSAMYLCASSLRTGGAETQYFGPGTRLLVL.

The rearrangement links TRBV19 to TRBJ2-7; 7 nucleotides match TRBD1. The CDR3 is 14 amino acids. Losses at the gene ends were 6 bases for V and 5 bases for J; bases not matched to a gene: 10. Germline CDR1 LNHDA, CDR2 SQIVND (reference sequence). DNA for the CDR3: TGTGCCAGTAGCTATAACAGGGGAGTGGACGAGCAGTACTTC. Encoded protein: CASSYNRGVDEQYF.

V and J are TRBV7-9 and TRBJ2-5; possible D gene TRBD2, 6 bases. This CDR3 has 14 amino acids. The V end was cut by 1 base, the J end by 7 bases, with 13 bases between. Per the germline V gene, CDR1 is SEHNR and CDR2 is FQNEAQ (reference sequence). CDR3 DNA: TGTGCCAGCAGCTTAGAACTAGCCGGCGGGACCCAGTACTTC. Encoded protein: CASSLELAGGTQYF.

Concerning this clone itself: The same CDR3 is also encoded by other DNA sequences in this sample. The J gene is TRBJ1-5, the V gene TRBV6-6; D is undetermined. Germline-derived CDR1 and CDR2 are MNHNY and SVGAGI (reference sequence). The CDR3 consists of 12 residues. The V gene lost 2 bases and the J gene lost 5 bases, with 4 bases spanning the gap. Written as DNA, the CDR3 is TGTGCCAGCAGTTACCCCGATCAGCCCCAGCATTTT. Translating gives CASSYPDQPQHF.

The chain uses TRBV30 and TRBJ1-3, with D uncertain. Deletions cut 4 bases from V and 6 bases from J, with 13 bases between. CDR3 size: 13 residues. Germline V CDR1 and CDR2: GTSNPN, SVGIG (reference sequence). The CDR3 spells CAWTPFRENTIYF. The DNA of the CDR3 is TGTGCCTGGACCCCTTTTCGCGAAAACACCATATATTTT. The full variable domain, with the rest looked up from reference TRBV30 and TRBJ1-3, is SQTIHQWPATLVQPVGSPLSLECTVEGTSNPNLYWYRQAAGRGLQLLFYSVGIGQISSEVPQNLSASRPQDRQFILSSKKLLLSDSGFYLCAWTPFRENTIYFGEGSWLTVV.

This chain uses TRBV27 with TRBJ1-1; 8 nucleotides line up with TRBD1. Germline V gene data show CDR1 as MNHEY and CDR2 as SMNVEV (reference sequence). CDR3 length: 15 residues. Trimming cost V 1 base and J 1 base; bases outside gene matches: 2. CDR3 bases: TGTGCCAGCAGTTTATATACAGGGGGGAACACTGAAGCTTTCTTT. Protein sequence: CASSLYTGGNTEAFF.

J is TRBJ1-5 and V is TRBV6-1, with TRBD1 matching over 7 bases. Trimming removed 0 bases from V and 6 bases from J; junction bases left unmatched: 5. Germline loops: CDR1 MNHNS, CDR2 SASEGT. This CDR3 contains 15 residues. The CDR3 bases are TGTGCCAGCAGTGAAGCAAGGGCAGGGGGTCAGCCCCAGCATTTT. Its protein is CASSEARAGGQPQHF.

The chain uses TRBV28 and TRBJ1-1; 9 bases are a match to TRBD1. Germline trimming cut 4 bases from V and 4 bases from J; bases unmatched to any gene: 10. Germline V gene data show CDR1 as MDHEN and CDR2 as SYDVKM. The CDR3 contains 16 residues. The CDR3 DNA is TGTGCCAGCAGTTCCCTATCTGGGACAGGGTTCACTGAAGCTTTCTTT. Protein product: CASSSLSGTGFTEAFF.

The chain joins TRBV6-1 to TRBJ1-1; 8 bases are a match to TRBD1. Germline V lookup: CDR1 MNHNS, CDR2 SASEGT. V gave up 5 bases and J gave up 10 bases; unmatched junction bases: 9. The CDR3 is made up of 13 amino acids. The CDR3 bases are TGTGCCAGCAGTTCACAGGGGGGACTTGTAGCTTTCTTT. This gives the protein CASSSQGGLVAFF.